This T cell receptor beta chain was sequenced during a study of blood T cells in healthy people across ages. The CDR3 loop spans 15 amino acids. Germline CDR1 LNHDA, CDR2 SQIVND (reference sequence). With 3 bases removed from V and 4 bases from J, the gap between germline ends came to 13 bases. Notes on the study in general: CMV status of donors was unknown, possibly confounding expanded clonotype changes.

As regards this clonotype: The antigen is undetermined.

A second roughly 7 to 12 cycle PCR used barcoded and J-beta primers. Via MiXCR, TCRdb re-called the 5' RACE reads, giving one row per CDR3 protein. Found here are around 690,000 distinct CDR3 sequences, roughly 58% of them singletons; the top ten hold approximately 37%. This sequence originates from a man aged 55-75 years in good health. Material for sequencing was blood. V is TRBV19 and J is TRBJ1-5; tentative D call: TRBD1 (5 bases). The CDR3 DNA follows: TGTGCCAGTAGTATTTCCGGGGGGAGTAATCAGCCCCAGCATTTT. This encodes CASSISGGSNQPQHF.